This T cell receptor (beta chain) was sequenced in a study of T cells in Graves' hyperthyroidism and ophthalmopathy. Trimming removed 2 bases at V and 1 base at J, with 20 bases between. This CDR3 has 18 amino acids. Germline values: CDR1 KGHSH, CDR2 LQKENI. As for this clonotype: Its antigen is not identified.

General study findings and limits: Separation of ophthalmopathy from stable hyperthyroidism was achieved by a 13 V-J model.

Researchers took RNA transcripts and amplified the TCR beta CDR3 regions from them. The TCR CDR3 first-round RT-PCR relied on the HTBI primer set. MiXCR was run by TCRdb on the multiplex PCR reads, yielding one entry per CDR3 protein. Of roughly 700,000 distinct CDR3 sequences in the sample, 15% to 20% were seen once. The gene calls are TRBV18 and TRBJ1-2, with TRBD1 as a possible D gene (6 bases). Sequencing was done on a sample of blood. The TCR originated in a man aged 50-59 years with Graves' hyperthyroidism. The CDR3 DNA sequence: TGTGCCAGCTCACCATGGATTCCGGACAGCCATTATAACTATGGCTACACCTTC. Amino acid sequence: CASSPWIPDSHYNYGYTF.